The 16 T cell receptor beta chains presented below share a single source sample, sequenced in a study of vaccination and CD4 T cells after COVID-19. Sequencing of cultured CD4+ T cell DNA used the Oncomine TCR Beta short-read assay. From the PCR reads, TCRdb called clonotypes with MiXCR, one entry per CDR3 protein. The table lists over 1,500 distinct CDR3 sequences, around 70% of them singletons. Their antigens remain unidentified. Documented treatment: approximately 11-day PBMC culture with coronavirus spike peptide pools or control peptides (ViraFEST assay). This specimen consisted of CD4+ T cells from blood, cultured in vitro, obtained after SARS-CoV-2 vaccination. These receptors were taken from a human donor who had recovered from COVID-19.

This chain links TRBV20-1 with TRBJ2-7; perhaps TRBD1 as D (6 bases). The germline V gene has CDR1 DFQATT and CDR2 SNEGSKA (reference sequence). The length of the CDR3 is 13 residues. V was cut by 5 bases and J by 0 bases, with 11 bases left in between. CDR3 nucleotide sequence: TGCAGTGCTTCAAGGACAGACTCCTACGAGCAGTACTTC. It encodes CSASRTDSYEQYF.

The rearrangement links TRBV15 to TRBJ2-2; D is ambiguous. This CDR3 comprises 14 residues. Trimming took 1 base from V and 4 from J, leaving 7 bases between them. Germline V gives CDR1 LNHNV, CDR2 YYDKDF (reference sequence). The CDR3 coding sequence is TGTGCCACCAGCAGAGGGGATTCCACCGGGGAGCTGTTTTTT. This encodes CATSRGDSTGELFF.

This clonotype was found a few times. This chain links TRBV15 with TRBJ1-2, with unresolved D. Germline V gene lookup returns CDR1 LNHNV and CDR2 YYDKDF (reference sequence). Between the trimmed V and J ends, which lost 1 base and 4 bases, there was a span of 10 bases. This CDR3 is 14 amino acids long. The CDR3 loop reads CATSRGEGSYGYTF. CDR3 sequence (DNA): TGTGCCACCAGCAGAGGGGAGGGAAGCTATGGCTACACCTTC.

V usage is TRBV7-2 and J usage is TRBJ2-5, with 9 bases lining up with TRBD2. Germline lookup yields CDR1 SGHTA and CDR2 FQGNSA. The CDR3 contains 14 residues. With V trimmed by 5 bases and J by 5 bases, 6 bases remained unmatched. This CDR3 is CASSQGLAGETQYF. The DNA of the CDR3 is TGTGCCAGCAGCCAGGGACTAGCAGGGGAGACCCAGTACTTC.

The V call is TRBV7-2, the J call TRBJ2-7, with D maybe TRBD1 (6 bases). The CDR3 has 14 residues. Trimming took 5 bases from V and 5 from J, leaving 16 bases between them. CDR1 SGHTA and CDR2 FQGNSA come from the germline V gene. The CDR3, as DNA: TGTGCCAGCAGCCCACCCGGGACAATTAACGAGCAGTACTTC. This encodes CASSPPGTINEQYF.

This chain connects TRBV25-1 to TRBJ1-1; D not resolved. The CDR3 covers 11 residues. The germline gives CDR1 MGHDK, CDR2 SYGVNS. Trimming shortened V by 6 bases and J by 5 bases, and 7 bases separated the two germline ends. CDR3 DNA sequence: TGTGCCAGCAGCGTGGGGACTGAAGCTTTCTTT. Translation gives CASSVGTEAFF. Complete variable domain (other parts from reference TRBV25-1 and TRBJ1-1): EADIYQTPRYLVIGTGKKITLECSQTMGHDKMYWYQQDPGMELHLIHYSYGVNSTEKGDLSSESTVSRIRTEHFPLTLESARPSHTSQYLCASSVGTEAFFGQGTRLTVV.

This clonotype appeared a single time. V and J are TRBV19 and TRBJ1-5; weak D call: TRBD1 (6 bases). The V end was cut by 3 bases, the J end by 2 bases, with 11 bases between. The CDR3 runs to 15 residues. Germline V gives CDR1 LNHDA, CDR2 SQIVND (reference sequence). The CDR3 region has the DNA TGTGCCAGTAGTATGGGGGGCAAGGGCAATCAGCCCCAGCATTTT. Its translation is CASSMGGKGNQPQHF.

The CDR3 sequence: CASSFALGGGETQYF. DNA for the CDR3: TGTGCCAGCAGCTTCGCCCTTGGCGGGGGAGAGACCCAGTACTTC. The rearrangement joins TRBV7-9 to TRBJ2-5; 7 bases agree with TRBD2. The V and J ends lost 3 bases and 4 bases, in that order; junction bases with no gene match: 8. CDR3 length: 15 amino acids. Germline values: CDR1 SEHNR, CDR2 FQNEAQ (reference sequence).

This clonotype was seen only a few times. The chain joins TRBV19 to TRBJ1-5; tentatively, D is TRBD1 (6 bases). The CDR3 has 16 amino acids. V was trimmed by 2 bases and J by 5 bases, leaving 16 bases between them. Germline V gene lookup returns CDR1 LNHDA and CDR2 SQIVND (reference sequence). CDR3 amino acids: CASSILGEGVHQPQHF. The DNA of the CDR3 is TGTGCCAGTAGTATACTGGGGGAGGGGGTCCATCAGCCCCAGCATTTT.

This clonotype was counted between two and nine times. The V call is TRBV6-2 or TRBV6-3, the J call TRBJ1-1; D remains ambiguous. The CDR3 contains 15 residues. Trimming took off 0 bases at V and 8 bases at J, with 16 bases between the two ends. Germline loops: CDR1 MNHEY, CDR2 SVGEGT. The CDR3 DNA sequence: TGTGCCAGCAGTTACTCGAACGGGCCCCCAATAGAAGCTTTCTTT. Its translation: CASSYSNGPPIEAFF.

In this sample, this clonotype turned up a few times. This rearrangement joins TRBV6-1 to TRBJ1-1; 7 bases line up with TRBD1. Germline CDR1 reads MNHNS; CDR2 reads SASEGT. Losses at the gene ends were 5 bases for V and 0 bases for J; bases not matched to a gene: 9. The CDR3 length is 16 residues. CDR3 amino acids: CASSTIGGSMNTEAFF. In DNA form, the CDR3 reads TGTGCCAGCAGTACTATAGGGGGCTCGATGAACACTGAAGCTTTCTTT.

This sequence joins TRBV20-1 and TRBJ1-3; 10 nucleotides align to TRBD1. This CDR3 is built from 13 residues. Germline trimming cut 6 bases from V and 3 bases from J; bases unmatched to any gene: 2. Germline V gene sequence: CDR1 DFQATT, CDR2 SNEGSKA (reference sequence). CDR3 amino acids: CSARTGGGNTIYF. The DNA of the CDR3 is TGCAGTGCGCGGACAGGGGGTGGAAACACCATATATTTT.

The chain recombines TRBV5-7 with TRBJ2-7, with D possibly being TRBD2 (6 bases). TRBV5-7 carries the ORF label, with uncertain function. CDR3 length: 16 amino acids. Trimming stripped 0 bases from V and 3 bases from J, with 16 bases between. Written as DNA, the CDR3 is TGTGCCAGCAGCTTGGCTAGGGCTAGCGAATACTACGAGCAGTACTTC. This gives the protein CASSLARASEYYEQYF.

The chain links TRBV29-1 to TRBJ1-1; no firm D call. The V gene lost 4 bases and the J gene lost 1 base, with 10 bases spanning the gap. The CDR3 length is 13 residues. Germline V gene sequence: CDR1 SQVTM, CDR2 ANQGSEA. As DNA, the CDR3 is TGCAGCGTTGCGGCTAACAGGAACACTGAAGCTTTCTTT. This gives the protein CSVAANRNTEAFF.

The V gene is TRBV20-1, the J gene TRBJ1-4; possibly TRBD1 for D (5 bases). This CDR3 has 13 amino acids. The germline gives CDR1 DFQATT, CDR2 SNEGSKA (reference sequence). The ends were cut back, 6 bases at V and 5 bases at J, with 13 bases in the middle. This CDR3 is CSARDGRNEKLFF. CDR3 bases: TGCAGTGCCCGGGACGGACGAAATGAAAAACTGTTTTTT.

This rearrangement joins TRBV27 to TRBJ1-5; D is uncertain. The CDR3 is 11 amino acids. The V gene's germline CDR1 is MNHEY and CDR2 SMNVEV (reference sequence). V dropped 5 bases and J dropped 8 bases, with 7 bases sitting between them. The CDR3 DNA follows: TGTGCCAGCAGTCCGAGGGAGCCCCAGCATTTT. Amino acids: CASSPREPQHF.